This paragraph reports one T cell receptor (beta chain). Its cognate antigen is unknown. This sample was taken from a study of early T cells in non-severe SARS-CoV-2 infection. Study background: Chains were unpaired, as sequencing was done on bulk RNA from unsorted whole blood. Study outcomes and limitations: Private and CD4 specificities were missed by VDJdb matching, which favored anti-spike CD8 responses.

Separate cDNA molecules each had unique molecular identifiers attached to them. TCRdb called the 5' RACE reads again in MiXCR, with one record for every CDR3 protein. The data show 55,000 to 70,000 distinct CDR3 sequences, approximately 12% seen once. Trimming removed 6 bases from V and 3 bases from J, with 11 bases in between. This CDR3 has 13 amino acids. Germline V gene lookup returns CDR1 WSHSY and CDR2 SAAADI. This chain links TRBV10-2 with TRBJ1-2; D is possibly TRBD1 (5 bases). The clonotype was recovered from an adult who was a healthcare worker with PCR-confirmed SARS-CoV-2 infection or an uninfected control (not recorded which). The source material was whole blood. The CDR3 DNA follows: TGCGCCAGCAGAAGGGGCAGGGACTATGGCTACACCTTC. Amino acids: CASRRGRDYGYTF.